The next 29 T cell receptor beta chains were all read from a single sample in a study of T cells in Graves' hyperthyroidism and ophthalmopathy. Regions amplified from RNA transcripts were the TCR beta CDR3 regions. The HTBI set primed first-round TCR CDR3 RT-PCR. TCRdb re-called the multiplex PCR reads with MiXCR, one entry per CDR3 protein. The sample shows 250,000 to 300,000 distinct CDR3 sequences, 13% of them seen only once. What was sequenced was blood. The source is a woman under 40 with Graves' hyperthyroidism that later progressed to Graves' ophthalmopathy.

The V call is TRBV19, the J call TRBJ1-5, with D possibly matching TRBD1 (6 bases). The CDR3 loop spans 14 amino acids. V lost 6 bases to trimming and J lost 10 bases, with 19 bases between them. CDR1 LNHDA and CDR2 SQIVND come from the germline V gene (reference sequence). CDR3 amino acids: CASSPTGRIDPQHF. The CDR3 DNA is TGTGCCAGTAGCCCTACAGGGAGGATTGACCCCCAGCATTTT.

V gene TRBV14 combines with J gene TRBJ1-4, with a weak D call TRBD1 (5 bases). The CDR3 has 15 residues. Trimming took 3 bases from V and 10 from J, leaving 18 bases between them. Germline V gene lookup returns CDR1 SGHDN and CDR2 FVKESK. The DNA of the CDR3 is TGTGCCAGCAGCCACGTTTTCCAGGGAGGCGGAAAACTGTTTTTT. Translated, it gives CASSHVFQGGGKLFF.

This clonotype was picked up many times. The rearrangement links TRBV27 to TRBJ2-5, with D unclear. Trimming stripped 3 bases from V and 6 bases from J, with 11 bases between. The CDR3 loop spans 13 amino acids. Per the germline V gene, CDR1 is MNHEY and CDR2 is SMNVEV (reference sequence). The CDR3 DNA reads TGTGCCAGCAGTTTTACGGTGTCGAAGACCCAGTACTTC. Translated: CASSFTVSKTQYF.

V and J are TRBV2 and TRBJ2-7, with D unresolved. The V gene lost 7 bases and the J gene lost 1 base, with 14 bases spanning the gap. CDR3 length: 14 residues. Germline assignment: CDR1 SNHLY and CDR2 FYNNEI. CDR3 loop: CASTRQVTSYEQYF. The CDR3 DNA reads TGTGCCAGCACCCGGCAGGTTACGTCCTACGAGCAGTACTTC.

This clonotype was observed many times. The rearrangement uses TRBV18 and TRBJ2-7; 7 bases map to TRBD1. The junction had 9 bases not matched to a gene; V was cut back by 5 bases and J by 5 bases. This CDR3 is 14 amino acids long. Germline V gene sequence: CDR1 KGHSH, CDR2 LQKENI. The CDR3 protein is CASSFSTGMDEQYF. CDR3 DNA: TGTGCCAGCTCATTTTCGACAGGGATGGACGAGCAGTACTTC.

This clonotype has a count of ten or more. The CDR3 region is CASSERRGQGGAYEQYF. The CDR3 coding sequence is TGTGCCAGCAGTGAAAGGAGGGGACAGGGGGGAGCCTACGAGCAGTACTTC. V gene TRBV6-1 combines with J gene TRBJ2-7; 11 positions match TRBD1. The CDR3 contains 17 residues. V shed 2 bases, J shed 2 bases, and the junction held 8 bases outside the gene matches. Germline V gene data show CDR1 as MNHNS and CDR2 as SASEGT.

The table lists this clonotype with many counts. The chain is built from TRBV15 and TRBJ2-5; possibly TRBD1 for D (6 bases). Germline lookup yields CDR1 LNHNV and CDR2 YYDKDF (reference sequence). This CDR3 spans 16 amino acids. V lost 4 bases to trimming and J lost 5 bases, with 20 bases between them. This CDR3 is CATSTATGTRAETQYF. CDR3 nucleotide sequence: TGTGCCACCAGCACCGCAACCGGGACAAGGGCCGAGACCCAGTACTTC. Variable domain in full (rest from reference TRBV15 and TRBJ2-5): DAMVIQNPRYQVTQFGKPVTLSCSQTLNHNVMYWYQQKSSQAPKLLFHYYDKDFNNEADTPDNFQSRRPNTSFCFLDIRSPGLGDTAMYLCATSTATGTRAETQYFGPGTRLLVL.

This clonotype was recorded many times. The V and J genes are TRBV9 and TRBJ2-1; TRBD2 matches 8 bases. Losses at the gene ends were 0 bases for V and 0 bases for J; bases not matched to a gene: 8. The CDR3 extends over 18 amino acids. Germline values: CDR1 SGDLS, CDR2 YYNGEE. CDR3 in DNA: TGTGCCAGCAGCGTAGAGGCTAGCGGGCTAAGCTCCTACAATGAGCAGTTCTTC. Translation: CASSVEASGLSSYNEQFF.

V and J are TRBV6-1 and TRBJ2-7, with D perhaps being TRBD1 or TRBD2 (5 bases each). The germline V gene has CDR1 MNHNS and CDR2 SASEGT. The V and J ends lost 6 bases and 2 bases respectively, with 14 bases between them. This CDR3 spans 14 amino acids. The CDR3 loop is CASSPRAGPYEQYF. The CDR3, as DNA: TGTGCCAGCAGCCCCAGGGCGGGCCCCTACGAGCAGTACTTC.

The rearrangement uses TRBV6-5 and TRBJ2-7; 8 bases line up with TRBD1. The CDR3 covers 15 residues. The junction had 8 bases not matched to a gene; V was cut back by 1 base and J by 6 bases. Germline values: CDR1 MNHEY, CDR2 SVGAGI. CDR3 nucleotide sequence: TGTGCCAGCAGTTACTGGACAGGGCGGAGGAGCGAGCAGTACTTC. This translates into CASSYWTGRRSEQYF.

The chain has TRBV24-1 and TRBJ2-1; D gene uncertain. The CDR3 spans 14 residues. V lost 5 bases and J lost 0, with 7 bases in between. Germline V gene lookup returns CDR1 KGHDR and CDR2 SFDVKD. In DNA form, the CDR3 reads TGTGCCACCAGTGGTACGAACTCCTACAATGAGCAGTTCTTC. Protein product: CATSGTNSYNEQFF.

This clonotype was seen a few times. The chain links TRBV6-1 to TRBJ1-1, with D hard to call. CDR3 length equals 12 residues. From germline, CDR1 is MNHNS and CDR2 SASEGT. V dropped 5 bases and J dropped 5 bases, with 9 bases sitting between them. The CDR3 loop reads CASSYWGTEAFF. CDR3 sequence (DNA): TGTGCCAGCAGTTATTGGGGAACTGAAGCTTTCTTT.

A note on this clonotype: An end of the junction differs from the germline gene, which may be a read error. The genes are TRBV29-1 and TRBJ2-1; TRBD2 aligns across 8 bases. Germline V lookup: CDR1 SQVTM, CDR2 ANQGSEA. This CDR3 has 11 residues. Here the CDR3 DNA reads TGCAGCGTTGAAGGGCGGGGGGCGAAGATCTTC. This sequence encodes CSVEGRGAKIF.

About this clonotype itself: This could be a read error, since a much larger clone is one nucleotide away. The chain uses TRBV6-2 or TRBV6-3 and TRBJ2-2; 8 nucleotides align to TRBD2. The CDR3 loop spans 15 amino acids. The ends lost 5 bases at V and 5 bases at J; junction bases unmatched: 7. Germline lookup yields CDR1 MNHEY and CDR2 SVGEGT. CDR3 in amino acids: CASSHLGGATGELFF. The CDR3 bases are TGTGCCAGCAGTCACCTCGGGGGGGCTACCGGGGAGCTGTTTTTT.

This clonotype was seen many times. CDR3 nucleotide sequence: TGTGCCAGCAGTTACCGGCAGGAGAACTATGGCTACACCTTC. This sequence encodes CASSYRQENYGYTF. The J gene is TRBJ1-2, the V gene TRBV6-2 or TRBV6-3; no reliable D call. V was trimmed by 2 bases and J by 2 bases, leaving 9 bases between them. Germline CDR1 and CDR2: MNHEY and SVGEGT. The CDR3 has 14 residues.

This clonotype occurred many times. J is TRBJ2-6 and V is TRBV13; tentative D call: TRBD2 (5 bases). Per the germline V gene, CDR1 is PRHDT and CDR2 is FYEKMQ (reference sequence). The V end lost 5 bases, the J end lost 4 bases, and 9 bases lay between the germline ends. The CDR3 has 14 residues. CDR3: CASSLAGGANVLTF. CDR3 sequence (DNA): TGTGCCAGCAGCCTAGCAGGCGGGGCCAACGTCCTGACTTTC.

In this sample, this clonotype turned up many times. This sequence joins TRBV20-1 and TRBJ1-5, with 11 bases lining up with TRBD1. The length of the CDR3 is 15 residues. V trimming: 4 bases; J trimming: 3 bases; junction bases outside the gene matches: 5. The germline CDR1 and CDR2 sequences are DFQATT and SNEGSKA (reference sequence). This CDR3 is CSATGGQGDNQPQHF. The CDR3 DNA follows: TGCAGTGCTACCGGGGGACAGGGGGACAATCAGCCCCAGCATTTT.

A remark on this clonotype: This may be a read error, as it is one base from a much larger clone. The genes are TRBV28 and TRBJ1-2; 8 bases line up with TRBD1. Germline V gene sequence: CDR1 MDHEN, CDR2 SYDVKM. J gave up 7 bases and V 3 bases, and 10 bases lay outside the gene matches. The CDR3 extends over 15 amino acids. In nucleotides, the CDR3 is TGTGCCAGCAGTTTGCCTGGACAGGGCGGGAGTGGCTACACCTTC. This translates into CASSLPGQGGSGYTF.

This clonotype was found many times. This chain links TRBV13 with TRBJ2-5; perhaps TRBD2 as D (5 bases). Looked up from germline, CDR1 is PRHDT and CDR2 is FYEKMQ (reference sequence). The CDR3 sequence is 16 residues long. V lost 3 bases to trimming and J lost 4 bases, with 18 bases between them. CDR3 nucleotides: TGTGCCAGCAGCTTTTTAAGACGGGATGGAGTAGAGACCCAGTACTTC. Encoded protein: CASSFLRRDGVETQYF.

This clonotype was counted at least ten times. The chain carries TRBV11-2 and TRBJ2-1; 14 bases are a match to TRBD2. The CDR3 runs 20 residues. CDR1 and CDR2 from the germline V gene are SGHAT and FQNNGV. V lost 5 bases, J lost 9 bases, and 21 bases stayed unmatched. The CDR3 is CASSVRFTRVGLAGDSEQFF. CDR3 bases: TGTGCCAGCAGCGTACGATTTACTAGAGTGGGACTAGCGGGAGACAGTGAGCAGTTCTTC.

This clonotype was counted only a few times. The rearrangement uses TRBV10-2 and TRBJ2-7; D is ambiguous. Germline CDR1 and CDR2: WSHSY and SAAADI. V was shortened by 3 bases and J by 6 bases, with 9 bases between the two germline ends. The CDR3 totals 12 residues. The CDR3 DNA is TGCGCCAGCAGTGATGAAGCCGGCGAGCAGTACTTC. Translating gives CASSDEAGEQYF.

This clonotype was seen ten or more times. The chain combines TRBV7-3 with TRBJ2-3, with D uncertain. This CDR3 spans 13 amino acids. The germline V gene encodes CDR1 SGHTA and CDR2 FQGTGA. Trimming stripped 5 bases from V and 1 base from J, with 7 bases between. CDR3: CASSPRGTDTQYF. The CDR3 coding sequence is TGTGCCAGCAGCCCGCGAGGCACAGATACGCAGTATTTT. Full variable domain (missing parts from reference TRBV7-3 and TRBJ2-3): GAGVSQTPSNKVTEKGKYVELRCDPISGHTALYWYRQSLGQGPEFLIYFQGTGAADDSGLPNDRFFAVRPEGSVSTLKIQRTERGDSAVYLCASSPRGTDTQYFGPGTRLTVL.

This clonotype was seen more than once but under ten times. This chain joins TRBV5-1 and TRBJ2-5; D may be TRBD1 (6 bases). The CDR3 length is 13 residues. Germline V CDR1 and CDR2: SGHRS, YFSETQ. Trimming shortened V by 4 bases and J by 2 bases, and 9 bases separated the two germline ends. The CDR3 coding sequence is TGCGCCAGCAGCAGCCAGGGGCAAGAGACCCAGTACTTC. Protein: CASSSQGQETQYF. The full variable domain, with the rest looked up from reference TRBV5-1 and TRBJ2-5, is KAGVTQTPRYLIKTRGQQVTLSCSPISGHRSVSWYQQTPGQGLQFLFEYFSETQRNKGNFPGRFSGRQFSNSRSEMNVSTLELGDSALYLCASSSQGQETQYFGPGTRLLVL.

This clonotype was counted ten times or more. The chain recombines TRBV29-1 with TRBJ2-5, with D possibly being TRBD2 (6 bases). The germline V gene has CDR1 SQVTM and CDR2 ANQGSEA. There are 15 residues in the CDR3. V was trimmed by 3 bases and J by 5 bases, leaving 19 bases between them. The CDR3 protein is CSVDRRDYGGETQYF. The CDR3 nucleotides read TGCAGCGTTGATAGGAGAGACTATGGAGGGGAGACCCAGTACTTC.

This clonotype was counted at least ten times. The rearrangement uses TRBV6-1 and TRBJ1-1, with D hard to call. Germline V lookup: CDR1 MNHNS, CDR2 SASEGT. This CDR3 contains 14 residues. The V and J ends lost 7 bases and 2 bases respectively, with 14 bases between them. CDR3 sequence reads: CASIMDSANTEAFF. The CDR3 coding sequence is TGTGCCAGCATCATGGACTCAGCTAACACTGAAGCTTTCTTT.

This clonotype was detected ten times or more. The V and J genes are TRBV9 and TRBJ2-4; D unresolved. V was pared by 3 bases and J by 2 bases, with 9 bases between. Germline V gene sequence: CDR1 SGDLS, CDR2 YYNGEE. The CDR3 contains 14 residues. As DNA, the CDR3 is TGTGCCAGCAGCGCAGACTGGACCAAAAACATTCAGTACTTC. Its translation: CASSADWTKNIQYF.

This clonotype was seen more than once but under ten times. This chain uses TRBV4-3 with TRBJ2-1; 7 positions match TRBD2. The V and J ends lost 1 base and 4 bases, in that order; junction bases with no gene match: 10. Germline lookup yields CDR1 LGHNA and CDR2 YSLEER. The CDR3 is 17 amino acids. The CDR3 sequence: CASSQGVGGNPYNEQFF. CDR3 DNA: TGCGCCAGCAGCCAAGGAGTGGGGGGGAACCCTTACAATGAGCAGTTCTTC.

There are many counts of this clonotype. The rearrangement uses TRBV28 and TRBJ2-7; TRBD1 matches 9 bases. The V and J ends lost 6 bases and 6 bases, in that order; junction bases with no gene match: 3. In germline, CDR1 is MDHEN, CDR2 SYDVKM. The CDR3 spans 12 residues. The CDR3 here is CASRETGGEQYF. The CDR3 nucleotides are TGTGCCAGCAGAGAGACAGGGGGCGAGCAGTACTTC.

This clonotype was seen repeatedly, ten times or more. The chain has TRBV5-1 and TRBJ2-7; D gene unclear. The CDR3 consists of 13 residues. Germline V gene sequence: CDR1 SGHRS, CDR2 YFSETQ. The germline V and J ends were trimmed by 0 bases and 5 bases, with 9 bases remaining between them. CDR3 bases: TGCGCCAGCAGCTTGGGGCCCACCGACGAGCAGTACTTC. Its protein product is CASSLGPTDEQYF.